The 21 T cell receptor beta chains reported below all come from one sample, sequenced in a study of CD8 T cells in ankylosing spondylitis. Findings of the study overall: Several highly homologous variants made up a TCR beta motif, and this motif appeared characteristic of ankylosing spondylitis blood.

TCRdb used MiXCR to reprocess the 5' RACE reads, holding one entry per CDR3 protein. The sample includes approximately 400,000 distinct CDR3 sequences, under 20% of them seen just once. No antigen has been assigned to these receptors. The sequenced sample was blood, either unsorted or a sorted T cell fraction (not recorded which). These receptors were obtained from a male donor with ankylosing spondylitis.

This clonotype was detected many times. The rearrangement uses TRBV12-3 or TRBV12-4 and TRBJ1-6; 7 bases map to TRBD1. The trim removed 6 bases at V and 7 bases at J, leaving 6 bases unmatched. This CDR3 comprises 14 residues. The CDR3 DNA is TGTGCCAGCAGCACAGACAGGGAGAATTCACCCCTCCACTTT. Encoded protein: CASSTDRENSPLHF.

This clonotype was observed many times. The rearrangement links TRBV5-1 to TRBJ1-5; D unclear. This CDR3 comprises 14 residues. The germline V and J ends were trimmed by 0 bases and 0 bases, with 4 bases remaining between them. Germline CDR1 and CDR2: SGHRS and YFSETQ. DNA of the CDR3: TGCGCCAGCAGCTTGGGTGCTAGCAATCAGCCCCAGCATTTT. Its protein is CASSLGASNQPQHF.

The rearrangement uses TRBV6-1 and TRBJ2-7; 8 bases agree with TRBD1. V lost 3 bases to trimming and J lost 2 bases; unmatched junction nucleotides: 0. This CDR3 is built from 13 residues. CDR1 and CDR2 (germline): MNHNS, SASEGT. Here the CDR3 DNA reads TGTGCCAGCAGTGAGACAGGGGCCTACGAGCAGTACTTC. Translation: CASSETGAYEQYF.

This clonotype was detected a few times. CDR3: CASSDFGTGNYGYTF. The CDR3, as DNA: TGTGCCAGCAGTGATTTTGGGACAGGGAACTATGGCTACACCTTC. The chain employs TRBV2 and TRBJ1-2; TRBD1 matches at 9 bases. J gave up 2 bases and V 3 bases, and 4 bases lay outside the gene matches. CDR1 and CDR2 from the germline V gene are SNHLY and FYNNEI. The CDR3 has 15 residues. The whole variable domain, filled in from reference TRBV2 and TRBJ1-2, reads EPEVTQTPSHQVTQMGQEVILRCVPISNHLYFYWYRQILGQKVEFLVSFYNNEISEKSEIFDDQFSVERPDGSNFTLKIRSTKLEDSAMYFCASSDFGTGNYGYTFGSGTRLTVV.

This clonotype showed up many times. V is TRBV29-1 and J is TRBJ1-1; D gene unclear. The CDR3 length is 14 residues. Germline V gene lookup returns CDR1 SQVTM and CDR2 ANQGSEA. V was cut by 7 bases and J by 2 bases, with 17 bases left in between. The DNA of the CDR3 is TGCAGCGCGCACGGCCCTCCTCCAAACACTGAAGCTTTCTTT. This codes for CSAHGPPPNTEAFF. The whole variable domain, filled in from reference TRBV29-1 and TRBJ1-1, reads SAVISQKPSRDICQRGTSLTIQCQVDSQVTMMFWYRQQPGQSLTLIATANQGSEATYESGFVIDKFPISRPNLTFSTLTVSNMSPEDSSIYLCSAHGPPPNTEAFFGQGTRLTVV.

The rearrangement uses TRBV7-9 and TRBJ2-7, with D maybe TRBD2 (5 bases). V gave up 1 base and J gave up 0 bases, with 10 bases separating them. Germline CDR1 reads SEHNR; CDR2 reads FQNEAQ (reference sequence). CDR3 length equals 15 residues. In DNA form, the CDR3 reads TGTGCCAGCAGCTTAGGGACGGGGTACTCCTACGAGCAGTACTTC. This encodes CASSLGTGYSYEQYF.

V gene TRBV10-1 combines with J gene TRBJ2-5, with 8 bases identical to TRBD1. The junction had 10 bases not matched to a gene; V was cut back by 2 bases and J by 5 bases. Germline-derived CDR1 and CDR2 are WNHNN and SYGVQD (reference sequence). The CDR3 contains 16 residues. The CDR3 loop reads CASSEAGTGSHETQYF. Here the CDR3 DNA reads TGCGCCAGCAGTGAGGCCGGGACAGGATCCCATGAGACCCAGTACTTC.

The chain links TRBV9 to TRBJ2-1; 13 bases line up with TRBD2. Germline CDR1 is SGDLS and CDR2 is YYNGEE. This CDR3 region has 18 residues. J was trimmed by 6 bases and V by 1 base; bases with no gene match: 10. CDR3 bases: TGTGCCAGCAGCGTAAACTTGGGACTAGCGGGACAAACCAATGAGCAGTTCTTC. As protein: CASSVNLGLAGQTNEQFF.

This clonotype was picked up a small number of times. This sequence joins TRBV20-1 and TRBJ1-1; D remains unclear. Per germline, CDR1 DFQATT and CDR2 SNEGSKA (reference sequence). The CDR3 loop spans 11 amino acids. The germline V and J ends were trimmed by 4 bases and 1 base, with 4 bases remaining between them. CDR3 loop: CSATSNTEAFF. CDR3 DNA sequence: TGCAGTGCTACATCGAACACTGAAGCTTTCTTT.

This sequence joins TRBV29-1 and TRBJ2-7, with 11 bases identical to TRBD2. This CDR3 has 13 residues. Trimming removed 6 bases from V and 2 bases from J; junction bases left unmatched: 3. CDR1 is SQVTM and CDR2 is ANQGSEA in the germline V gene. CDR3 DNA sequence: TGCAGCGTCCGACTAGCGGGACCCTACGAGCAGTACTTC. This codes for CSVRLAGPYEQYF.

The V call is TRBV11-2, the J call TRBJ2-2, with 7 bases lining up with TRBD1. This CDR3 has 17 amino acids. Per germline, CDR1 SGHAT and CDR2 FQNNGV. V trimming: 11 bases; J trimming: 4 bases; junction bases outside the gene matches: 19. The CDR3 bases are TGTGCCTCTACCGGGCCCGACAGGGTAGTTAGCACCGGGGAGCTGTTTTTT. Its translation: CASTGPDRVVSTGELFF.

V gene TRBV5-6 combines with J gene TRBJ2-2; D gene ambiguous. The ends were cut back, 1 base at V and 3 bases at J, with 7 bases in the middle. The CDR3 has 14 amino acids. Germline CDR1 and CDR2: SGHDT and YYEEEE. CDR3 bases: TGTGCCAGCAGCTTGTATGAGGACACCGGGGAGCTGTTTTTT. Amino acid sequence: CASSLYEDTGELFF.

In this sample, this clonotype turned up a few times. The chain carries TRBV27 and TRBJ2-7; 10 nucleotides agree with TRBD1. The CDR3 contains 15 residues. The V gene's germline CDR1 is MNHEY and CDR2 SMNVEV (reference sequence). J gave up 2 bases and V 5 bases, and 6 bases lay outside the gene matches. The CDR3 protein is CASSDTGTGAYEQYF. The CDR3 DNA reads TGTGCCAGCAGTGACACCGGGACAGGGGCCTACGAGCAGTACTTC.

This clonotype was seen many times. This chain joins TRBV7-9 and TRBJ2-1, with TRBD1 matching over 10 bases. Looked up from germline, CDR1 is SEHNR and CDR2 is FQNEAQ (reference sequence). The CDR3 is made up of 15 amino acids. After removal of 8 bases from V and 7 bases from J, the junction contained 11 bases not matched to a gene. This chain's CDR3 is CASRPLWTGGNEQFF. CDR3 sequence (DNA): TGTGCCAGCCGACCCCTATGGACAGGGGGGAATGAGCAGTTCTTC.

CDR3 loop: CARGLAHNEQFF. In DNA, the CDR3 is TGTGCCAGGGGACTAGCGCACAATGAGCAGTTCTTC. The gene calls are TRBV2 and TRBJ2-1, with 10 positions matching TRBD2. With 9 bases clipped from V and 5 bases from J, the junction kept 1 base outside the gene matches. Looked up from germline, CDR1 is SNHLY and CDR2 is FYNNEI. The CDR3 loop spans 12 amino acids. Full variable domain (missing parts from reference TRBV2 and TRBJ2-1): EPEVTQTPSHQVTQMGQEVILRCVPISNHLYFYWYRQILGQKVEFLVSFYNNEISEKSEIFDDQFSVERPDGSNFTLKIRSTKLEDSAMYFCARGLAHNEQFFGPGTRLTVL.

The rearrangement joins TRBV7-9 to TRBJ1-4; 9 nucleotides agree with TRBD1. The CDR3 length is 15 residues. J was trimmed by 8 bases and V by 3 bases; bases with no gene match: 7. Germline V lookup: CDR1 SEHNR, CDR2 FQNEAQ (reference sequence). CDR3 loop: CASSFAGTGREKLFF. CDR3 in DNA: TGTGCCAGCAGCTTCGCCGGGACAGGGCGCGAAAAACTGTTTTTT.

This clonotype was counted many times. The chain couples TRBV7-2 to TRBJ2-2; TRBD1 matches at 8 bases. Looked up from germline, CDR1 is SGHTA and CDR2 is FQGNSA. Unmatched junction bases numbered 3, after V lost 1 base and J lost 8 bases. The CDR3 is 14 amino acids. CDR3 nucleotide sequence: TGTGCCAGCAGCTTAGGACAGGGGACGGGGGAGCTGTTTTTT. Its translation is CASSLGQGTGELFF.

This clonotype was found many times. The chain has TRBV12-3 or TRBV12-4 and TRBJ2-7, with 11 bases that match TRBD2. Unmatched junction bases numbered 11, after V lost 5 bases and J lost 11 bases. CDR3 length: 14 amino acids. DNA of the CDR3: TGTGCCAGCAGTCTGTCCGGGACTAGCGGCAGGGAGTACTTC. Translated, it gives CASSLSGTSGREYF.

V and J are TRBV29-1 and TRBJ2-5, with 7 bases fitting TRBD1. The CDR3 sequence is 14 residues long. V lost 2 bases, J lost 1 base, and 4 bases stayed unmatched. Germline loops: CDR1 SQVTM, CDR2 ANQGSEA. CDR3 in DNA: TGCAGCGTTGAAAGGGGACAGACCCAAGAGACCCAGTACTTC. Residues: CSVERGQTQETQYF. The full variable domain, its missing parts supplied by reference TRBV29-1 and TRBJ2-5, is SAVISQKPSRDICQRGTSLTIQCQVDSQVTMMFWYRQQPGQSLTLIATANQGSEATYESGFVIDKFPISRPNLTFSTLTVSNMSPEDSSIYLCSVERGQTQETQYFGPGTRLLVL.

This clonotype occurred a few times. The genes are TRBV20-1 and TRBJ1-5, with 8 bases aligning to TRBD1. V trimming: 7 bases; J trimming: 7 bases; junction bases outside the gene matches: 9. Germline lookup yields CDR1 DFQATT and CDR2 SNEGSKA (reference sequence). The CDR3 is made up of 13 amino acids. CDR3 in amino acids: CSGQGAHGQPQHF. Here the CDR3 DNA reads TGCAGTGGGCAGGGGGCTCATGGGCAGCCCCAGCATTTT.

This clonotype was counted a few times. This rearrangement joins TRBV27 to TRBJ2-5, with D perhaps matching TRBD2 (6 bases). The CDR3 spans 12 residues. Germline CDR1 reads MNHEY; CDR2 reads SMNVEV (reference sequence). The V and J ends lost 5 bases and 5 bases respectively, with 9 bases between them. The CDR3 region is CASSHRGETQYF. CDR3 coding DNA: TGTGCCAGCAGTCATCGGGGGGAGACCCAGTACTTC.